This is a list of T cell receptor beta chains from one sample in a study of technical replicates of blood from a handful of donors. Measured with immunoSEQ multiplex PCR; TCRdb has only the in-frame clones, and not every one. The sample lists 65,000 to 90,000 clones; roughly nine tenths were seen once. Sequencing input: T cells isolated from PBMCs. These receptors came from a human donor in good health. Each CDR3 is given with its conserved first and last residue. A D gene is named only where the DNA matches it firmly. Some rows have no size entry. The others give once, few or many, or a class for an expanded clone.

J gene,D gene,clone size,V gene,CDR3 protein,CDR3 DNA
TRBJ2-7,.,.,TRBV11-2,CASSLDLWSDWNIAYEQYF,TGTGCCAGCAGCTTAGATCTTTGGTCAGATTGGAATATAGCATACGAGCAGTACTTC
TRBJ2-7,.,.,TRBV2,CASSGNLGVDYEQYF,TGTGCCAGCAGTGGTAATCTAGGAGTTGACTACGAGCAGTACTTC
TRBJ2-5,TRBD1,.,TRBV5-1,CASSLGGGQGGETQYF,TGCGCCAGCAGCTTGGGTGGGGGACAGGGCGGAGAGACCCAGTACTTC
TRBJ1-6,TRBD1,.,TRBV6-5,CASSSTGGQNSPLHF,TGTGCCAGCAGTTCGACAGGGGGGCAAAATTCACCCCTCCACTTT
TRBJ2-7,.,.,TRBV9,CASTPDAGAIREQYF,TGTGCCAGCACCCCTGATGCGGGGGCAATCCGCGAGCAGTACTTC
TRBJ1-3,.,once,TRBV4-2,CASSPKIRGSGSGNTIYF,TGTGCCAGCAGCCCCAAGATCCGGGGTTCTGGGTCCGGAAACACCATATATTTT
TRBJ1-2,.,once,TRBV6-1,CASSEADRWGRGKGYTF,TGTGCCAGCAGTGAAGCAGATCGGTGGGGCAGGGGCAAGGGCTACACCTTC
TRBJ1-2,TRBD1,.,TRBV5-6,CASSLASGTGGFYGYTF,TGTGCCAGCAGCTTGGCATCCGGGACAGGGGGCTTCTATGGCTACACCTTC
TRBJ1-6,TRBD1,once,TRBV2,CASRSGGNSPLHF,TGTGCCAGCAGATCAGGGGGCAACTCACCCCTCCACTTT
TRBJ2-2,.,.,TRBV5-1,CASSLSQNTGELFF,TGCGCCAGCAGCTTGAGCCAGAACACCGGGGAGCTGTTTTTT
TRBJ1-5,.,.,TRBV29-1,CSVALQDGNQPQHF,TGCAGCGTTGCTTTACAGGACGGCAATCAGCCCCAGCATTTT
TRBJ1-1,.,.,TRBV4-1,CASSPGGSVAGGYITEAFF,TGCGCCAGCAGCCCGGGGGGTTCGGTGGCAGGCGGATACATCACTGAAGCTTTCTTT
TRBJ2-5,.,.,TRBV10-1,CASSESGTEETQYF,TGCGCCAGCAGTGAAAGTGGGACTGAGGAGACCCAGTACTTC
TRBJ1-1,.,.,TRBV2,CALQAQNTEAFF,TGTGCCTTGCAGGCCCAGAACACTGAAGCTTTCTTT
TRBJ2-2,.,.,TRBV5-1,CASSPQGNTGELFF,TGCGCCAGCAGTCCCCAGGGGAACACCGGGGAGCTGTTTTTT
TRBJ1-2,.,.,TRBV19,CASSMEAYYGYTF,TGTGCCAGTAGTATGGAGGCCTACTATGGCTACACCTTC
TRBJ2-7,.,.,TRBV6-6,CASSGSGPYEQYF,TGTGCCAGCAGTGGTAGCGGTCCCTACGAGCAGTACTTC
TRBJ2-7,.,.,TRBV11-2,CASSLQTSYEQYF,TGTGCCAGCAGCTTACAGACTAGCTACGAGCAGTACTTC
TRBJ1-2,.,.,TRBV19,CASSIGGVNYGYTF,TGTGCCAGTAGTATAGGCGGGGTTAACTATGGCTACACCTTC
TRBJ2-3,TRBD2,once,TRBV10-2,CASGTSGGAGTDTQYF,TGCGCCAGCGGGACTAGCGGGGGGGCCGGCACAGATACGCAGTATTTT
TRBJ1-6,TRBD1,.,TRBV9,CASSPRDRGSSYNSPLHF,TGTGCCAGCAGCCCCCGGGACAGGGGGTCGTCGTATAATTCACCCCTCCACTTT
TRBJ1-4,.,.,TRBV30,CAWTTNEKLFF,TGTGCCTGGACGACTAATGAAAAACTGTTTTTT
TRBJ2-1,.,.,TRBV11-3,CASSFAGSYNEQFF,TGTGCCAGCAGCTTCGCAGGCTCCTACAATGAGCAGTTCTTC
TRBJ1-5,.,.,TRBV4-2,CASSQGQGMHF,TGTGCCAGCAGCCAAGGGCAGGGAATGCATTTT
TRBJ2-7,TRBD2,.,TRBV7-8,CASSAAGTSGYEQYF,TGTGCCAGCAGCGCGGCCGGGACTAGCGGCTACGAGCAGTACTTC
TRBJ2-5,.,.,TRBV11-2,CASSLGPTRGQETQYF,TGTGCCAGCAGCTTAGGTCCGACCAGAGGCCAAGAGACCCAGTACTTC
TRBJ2-2,.,.,TRBV6-5,CASSYSGGAGELFF,TGTGCCAGCAGTTACTCAGGAGGGGCCGGGGAGCTGTTTTTT
TRBJ2-1,.,.,TRBV20-1,CSAGREDEQFF,TGCAGTGCAGGCAGGGAGGATGAGCAGTTCTTC
TRBJ2-7,.,.,TRBV5-5,CASSFDTGRLEQYF,TGTGCCAGCAGCTTTGACACAGGGCGGCTCGAGCAGTACTTC
TRBJ2-7,TRBD1,.,TRBV2,CAGTYFKRTGGEYEQYF,TGTGCCGGGACGTATTTTAAGAGGACAGGGGGCGAGTACGAGCAGTACTTC
TRBJ2-1,TRBD2,.,TRBV10-3,CAISVERGSSYNEQFF,TGTGCCATCAGTGTTGAGCGGGGGAGCTCCTACAATGAGCAGTTCTTC
TRBJ2-2,.,.,TRBV6-1,CASSRDSTYTGELFF,TGTGCCAGCAGCCGGGACTCAACTTACACCGGGGAGCTGTTTTTT
TRBJ1-1,.,.,TRBV27,CASSLFGRFTEAFF,TGTGCCAGCAGTTTATTCGGGAGGTTCACTGAAGCTTTCTTT
TRBJ2-7,TRBD2,.,TRBV4-1,CASSQDIAGGPAYEQYF,TGCGCCAGCAGCCAAGACATAGCGGGAGGGCCTGCCTACGAGCAGTACTTC
TRBJ2-7,.,.,TRBV5-4,CASSSSERANEQYF,TGTGCCAGCAGCTCCAGTGAGAGGGCCAACGAGCAGTACTTC
TRBJ2-7,TRBD1,.,TRBV5-6,CASSTGQYYEQYF,TGTGCCAGCAGTACGGGACAGTACTACGAGCAGTACTTC
TRBJ1-6,.,.,TRBV5-1,CASSLGEKGYNSPLHF,TGCGCCAGCAGCTTGGGGGAGAAAGGTTATAATTCACCCCTCCACTTT
TRBJ2-5,TRBD1,.,TRBV5-1,CASSPGTAQETQYF,TGCGCCAGCAGCCCAGGGACAGCCCAAGAGACCCAGTACTTC
TRBJ2-5,.,.,TRBV5-1,CASSLLAGQETQYF,TGCGCCAGCAGCTTGCTGGCAGGACAAGAGACCCAGTACTTC
TRBJ1-5,.,once,TRBV19,CAVSSEQGDNQPQHF,TGTGCCGTGAGCAGTGAACAGGGCGACAATCAGCCCCAGCATTTT
TRBJ2-3,.,.,TRBV5-1,CASSFDPGADTQYF,TGCGCCAGCAGCTTCGATCCGGGGGCAGATACGCAGTATTTT
TRBJ2-7,.,.,TRBV6-1,CASSEERSSYEQYF,TGTGCCAGCAGTGAAGAACGGAGCTCCTACGAGCAGTACTTC
TRBJ1-2,.,.,TRBV7-9,CASSLGPGQPYGYTF,TGTGCCAGCAGCTTAGGGCCAGGACAGCCTTATGGCTACACCTTC
TRBJ2-5,TRBD2,once,TRBV11-2,CASSLALAGMEETQYF,TGTGCCAGCAGCTTAGCCCTAGCGGGGATGGAAGAGACCCAGTACTTC
TRBJ2-5,.,.,TRBV18,CASSPRRGETQYF,TGTGCCAGCTCACCTCGACGAGGTGAGACCCAGTACTTC
TRBJ2-4,.,once,TRBV6-6,CASRNTELAKNIQYF,TGTGCCAGCAGAAACACAGAGCTAGCCAAAAACATTCAGTACTTC
TRBJ2-7,.,.,TRBV14,CASSQVAGTYEQYF,TGTGCCAGCAGCCAAGTGGCGGGGACCTACGAGCAGTACTTC
TRBJ1-6,.,.,TRBV5-1,CASSLTQGRLSPLHF,TGCGCCAGCAGCTTGACTCAGGGCCGGCTATCACCCCTCCACTTT
TRBJ2-5,TRBD2,.,TRBV28,CASQKIAGDQETQYF,TGTGCCAGCCAAAAGATAGCGGGAGACCAAGAGACCCAGTACTTC
TRBJ2-2,TRBD2,.,TRBV7-2,CASSSEGTSGRAGELFF,TGTGCCAGCAGCTCGGAGGGGACTAGCGGGAGAGCCGGGGAGCTGTTTTTT
TRBJ1-1,.,once,TRBV6-1,CASSELAGMNTEAFF,TGTGCCAGCAGTGAACTGGCGGGGATGAACACTGAAGCTTTCTTT
TRBJ2-7,TRBD1,.,TRBV18,CASSPGQAEQYF,TGTGCCAGCTCACCAGGACAGGCCGAGCAGTACTTC
TRBJ2-2,.,.,TRBV4-1,CASSQARQGSGTGELFF,TGCGCCAGCAGCCAAGCGAGGCAGGGTAGTGGCACCGGGGAGCTGTTTTTT
TRBJ1-1,.,.,TRBV5-1,CASSVGQIGNTEAFF,TGCGCCAGCAGCGTTGGGCAGATAGGGAACACTGAAGCTTTCTTT
TRBJ2-2,.,.,TRBV28,CATSDRFMGTGELFF,TGTGCCACGTCTGACAGGTTTATGGGGACCGGGGAGCTGTTTTTT
TRBJ2-2,TRBD1,.,TRBV2,CASSQGAYIAGELFF,TGTGCCAGCTCCCAGGGGGCGTATATAGCCGGGGAGCTGTTTTTT
TRBJ1-2,.,.,TRBV30,CAWSVLNYGYTF,TGTGCCTGGAGTGTTCTTAACTATGGCTACACCTTC
TRBJ1-2,.,.,TRBV29-1,CSVEGQGGYTF,TGCAGCGTTGAGGGGCAGGGCGGCTACACCTTC
TRBJ2-1,.,.,TRBV4-1,CASQGGGYNEQFF,TGCGCCAGCCAGGGAGGGGGCTACAATGAGCAGTTCTTC
TRBJ2-5,.,.,TRBV10-2,CASSLTRETQYF,TGCGCCAGCAGTCTCACTCGGGAGACCCAGTACTTC